These 7 T cell receptor beta chains originate from one sample sequenced in a study of OX40 agonist ivuxolimab in advanced cancers. The repertoire was sequenced with immunoSEQ multiplex PCR; TCRdb's copy has only in-frame clones and lacks some. Of 60,000 to 75,000 clones listed, around 80% are singletons. Sequenced here: CD4+ or CD8+ T cells sorted from blood, sampled in a trial of the OX40 agonist ivuxolimab. These receptors all stem from an adult with an advanced solid tumor such as melanoma, head and neck, liver or kidney cancer.

The rearrangement uses TRBV6-5 and TRBJ1-1; possibly TRBD1 for D (5 bases). This CDR3 contains 15 residues. CDR1 is MNHEY and CDR2 is SVGAGI in the germline V gene. V dropped 7 bases and J dropped 0 bases, with 15 bases sitting between them. As DNA, the CDR3 is TGTGCCAGCATATATAGACAGAGCATGAACACTGAAGCTTTCTTT. Translating it yields CASIYRQSMNTEAFF.

This sequence joins TRBV9 and TRBJ1-6; TRBD1 agrees at 9 bases. The trim removed 0 bases at V and 10 bases at J, leaving 2 bases unmatched. Germline loops: CDR1 SGDLS, CDR2 YYNGEE. The CDR3 spans 14 residues. CDR3 DNA: TGTGCCAGCAGCGTAGGACAGGGGGAGTCACCCCTCCACTTT. The encoded protein is CASSVGQGESPLHF.

The chain uses TRBV6-6 and TRBJ1-6; TRBD1 agrees at 7 bases. The germline V gene encodes CDR1 MNHNY and CDR2 SVGAGI (reference sequence). V lost 0 bases to trimming and J lost 9 bases; unmatched junction nucleotides: 5. The CDR3 runs to 15 residues. The CDR3 region is CASSYSKTGLSPLHF. The CDR3 bases are TGTGCCAGCAGTTACTCGAAGACAGGGCTTTCACCCCTCCACTTT.

The chain recombines TRBV6-1 with TRBJ2-6; D is possibly TRBD2 (5 bases). Trimming cost V 6 bases and J 6 bases, with 15 bases left between them. Germline lookup yields CDR1 MNHNS and CDR2 SASEGT. The CDR3 is made up of 15 amino acids. CDR3 region: CASSRTLTQANVLTF. In DNA, the CDR3 is TGTGCCAGCAGCCGGACTCTTACTCAGGCCAACGTCCTGACTTTC.

This clone was detected once. The chain links TRBV5-4 to TRBJ1-2; D might be TRBD1 (5 bases). Trimming stripped 0 bases from V and 0 bases from J, with 9 bases between. Germline CDR1 SGHNT, CDR2 YYREEE (reference sequence). This CDR3 spans 15 amino acids. Here the CDR3 reads CASSLEQGPNYGYTF. CDR3 bases: TGTGCCAGCAGCTTGGAGCAGGGCCCTAACTATGGCTACACCTTC.

V and J are TRBV5-4 and TRBJ2-2; D is perhaps TRBD2 (6 bases). Germline lookup yields CDR1 SGHNT and CDR2 YYREEE (reference sequence). The ends were cut back, 1 base at V and 1 base at J, with 8 bases in the middle. The CDR3 covers 15 residues. CDR3 bases: TGTGCCAGCAGCTTGCGGGGGTGGAACACCGGGGAGCTGTTTTTT. Translating gives CASSLRGWNTGELFF.

The gene calls are TRBV7-9 and TRBJ2-1; possible D gene TRBD2, 5 bases. Trimming took 5 bases from V and 9 from J, leaving 8 bases between them. This CDR3 contains 11 residues. Germline assignment: CDR1 SEHNR and CDR2 FQNEAQ (reference sequence). CDR3 sequence reads: CASSVGLEQFF. CDR3 coding DNA: TGTGCCAGCAGCGTAGGACTTGAGCAGTTCTTC.